This TCR beta chain originates from a study of shared clonotypes between healthy human individuals. V was pared by 1 base and J by 1 base, with 5 bases of the junction left unmatched. This CDR3 has 16 residues. Germline-derived CDR1 and CDR2 are MDHEN and SYDVKM. It was CD45RO-negative cells, positively selected for CCR7, that made up naive CD8 cells, with terminally differentiated effector memory CD45RA+ cells excluded. Sequenced by immunoSEQ multiplex PCR; TCRdb stores in-frame clones only, minus some. Of 450,000 to 700,000 clones in the sample, just under 97% were seen once. The origin of this receptor is a woman between 25 and 40 years old in good health. The sample consisted of naive CD8+ T cells sorted from blood. The chain employs TRBV28 and TRBJ2-3; TRBD2 matches at 7 bases. The CDR3 loop reads CASSLLGLAGTDTQYF. The CDR3 nucleotides read TGTGCCAGCAGTTTATTAGGGCTAGCGGGCACAGATACGCAGTATTTT.